This T cell receptor (beta chain) was observed in a study of CXCR4 blockade with PD-1 therapy in pancreatic cancer. Points from the study as a whole: Sequencing covered TCRbeta chains only, not alpha chains. More frequent amino acid clones had more nucleotide rearrangements, suggesting convergent selection. Survival did not correlate with tumor clonality, which averaged about 0.14 versus 0.05.

The sample holds a few counts of this clone. As yet, its antigen is unknown. This CDR3 spans 15 amino acids. Some clones are missing from TCRdb's copy, which holds only in-frame ones; the method was immunoSEQ multiplex PCR. The sample shows approximately 2,000 clones, about 50% of them seen only once. The specimen sequenced was tumor tissue. This receptor was obtained from a human donor with pancreatic ductal adenocarcinoma. The chain is built from TRBV7-5 and TRBJ2-3; whether TRBD2, the table's D call, matches the DNA was not checked. TRBV7-5 is an annotated pseudogene. The CDR3 spells CASSPAGVRTDTQYF. In DNA, the CDR3 is TGTGCCAGCAGCCCCGCGGGCGTTCGCACAGATACGCAGTATTTT.